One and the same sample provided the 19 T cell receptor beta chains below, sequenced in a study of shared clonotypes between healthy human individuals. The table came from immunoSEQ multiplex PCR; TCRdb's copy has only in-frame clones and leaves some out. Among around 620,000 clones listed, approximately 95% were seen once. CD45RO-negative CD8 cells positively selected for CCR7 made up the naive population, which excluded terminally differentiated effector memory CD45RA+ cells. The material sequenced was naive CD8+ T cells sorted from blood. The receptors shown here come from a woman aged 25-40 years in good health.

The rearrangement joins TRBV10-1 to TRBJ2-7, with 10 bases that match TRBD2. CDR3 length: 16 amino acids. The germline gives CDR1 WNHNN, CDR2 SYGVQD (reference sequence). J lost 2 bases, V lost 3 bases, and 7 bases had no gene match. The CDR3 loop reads CASSEFSGTSAYEQYF. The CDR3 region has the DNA TGCGCCAGCAGTGAATTCTCGGGGACTAGCGCCTACGAGCAGTACTTC.

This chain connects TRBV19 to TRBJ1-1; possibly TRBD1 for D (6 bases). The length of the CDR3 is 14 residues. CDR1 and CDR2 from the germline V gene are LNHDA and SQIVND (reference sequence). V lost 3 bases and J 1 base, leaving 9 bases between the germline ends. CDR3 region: CASSMGHENTEAFF. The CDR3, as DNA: TGTGCCAGTAGTATGGGACACGAGAACACTGAAGCTTTCTTT.

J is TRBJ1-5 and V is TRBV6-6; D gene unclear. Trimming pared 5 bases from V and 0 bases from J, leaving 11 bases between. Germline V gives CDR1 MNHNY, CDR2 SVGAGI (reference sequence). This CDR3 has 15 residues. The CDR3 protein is CASSPVGASNQPQHF. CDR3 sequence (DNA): TGTGCCAGCAGTCCCGTAGGAGCTAGCAATCAGCCCCAGCATTTT.

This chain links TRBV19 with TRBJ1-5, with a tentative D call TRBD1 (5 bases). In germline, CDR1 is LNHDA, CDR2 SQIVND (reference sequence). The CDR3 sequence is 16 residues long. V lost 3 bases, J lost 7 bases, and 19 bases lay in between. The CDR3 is CASSILHTGGLQPQHF. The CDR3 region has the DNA TGTGCCAGTAGTATTCTACACACGGGGGGATTGCAGCCCCAGCATTTT. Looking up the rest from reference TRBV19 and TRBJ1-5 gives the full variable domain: DGGITQSPKYLFRKEGQNVTLSCEQNLNHDAMYWYRQDPGQGLRLIYYSQIVNDFQKGDIAEGYSVSREKKESFPLTVTSAQKNPTAFYLCASSILHTGGLQPQHFGDGTRLSIL.

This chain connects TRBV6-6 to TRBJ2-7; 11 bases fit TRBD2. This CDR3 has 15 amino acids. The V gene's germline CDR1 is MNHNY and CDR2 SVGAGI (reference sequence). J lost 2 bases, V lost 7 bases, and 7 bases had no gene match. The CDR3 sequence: CASTQTSGITYEQYF. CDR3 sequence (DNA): TGTGCCAGCACACAGACTAGCGGGATAACCTACGAGCAGTACTTC.

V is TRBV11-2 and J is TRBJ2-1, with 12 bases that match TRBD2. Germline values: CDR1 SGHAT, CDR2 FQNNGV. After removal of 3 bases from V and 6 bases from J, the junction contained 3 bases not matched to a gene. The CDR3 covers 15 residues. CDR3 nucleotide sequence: TGTGCCAGCAGCTTCCTAGCGGGAGGGTTCAATGAGCAGTTCTTC. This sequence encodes CASSFLAGGFNEQFF. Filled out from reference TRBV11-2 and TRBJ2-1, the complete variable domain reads EAGVAQSPRYKIIEKRQSVAFWCNPISGHATLYWYQQILGQGPKLLIQFQNNGVVDDSQLPKDRFSAERLKGVDSTLKIQPAKLEDSAVYLCASSFLAGGFNEQFFGPGTRLTVL.

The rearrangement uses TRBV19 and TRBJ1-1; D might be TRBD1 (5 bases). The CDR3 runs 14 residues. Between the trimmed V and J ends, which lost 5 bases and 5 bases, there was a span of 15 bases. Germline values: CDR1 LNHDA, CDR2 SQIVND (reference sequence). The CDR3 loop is CASSLKIGGTEAFF. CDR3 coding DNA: TGTGCCAGTAGTCTTAAGATTGGGGGAACTGAAGCTTTCTTT.

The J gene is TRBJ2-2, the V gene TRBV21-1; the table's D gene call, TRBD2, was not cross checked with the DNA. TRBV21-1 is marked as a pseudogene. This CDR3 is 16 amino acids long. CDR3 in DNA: TGTGCCAGCAGAGAGCGGAGCGGGAGAAGAGGCGGGGAGCTGTTTTTT. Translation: CASRERSGRRGGELFF.

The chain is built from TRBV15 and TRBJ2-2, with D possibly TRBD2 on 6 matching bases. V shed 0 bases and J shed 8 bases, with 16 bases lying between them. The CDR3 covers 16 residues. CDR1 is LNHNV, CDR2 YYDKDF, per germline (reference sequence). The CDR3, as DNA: TGTGCCACCAGCAGAGAGTTTTCCGCTAGCGCTGGGGAGCTGTTTTTT. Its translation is CATSREFSASAGELFF.

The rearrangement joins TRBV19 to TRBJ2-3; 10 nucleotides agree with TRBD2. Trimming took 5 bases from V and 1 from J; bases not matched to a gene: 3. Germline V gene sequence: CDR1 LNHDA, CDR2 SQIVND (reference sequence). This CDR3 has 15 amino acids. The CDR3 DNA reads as TGTGCCAGTAGTGCCGGGACTAGCGGCACAGATACGCAGTATTTT. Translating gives CASSAGTSGTDTQYF.

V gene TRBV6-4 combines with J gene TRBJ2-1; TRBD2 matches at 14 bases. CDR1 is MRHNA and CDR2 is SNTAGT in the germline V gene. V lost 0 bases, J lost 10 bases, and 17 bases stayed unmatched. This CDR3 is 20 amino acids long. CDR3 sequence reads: CASSDSKSFFGTSGSMEQFF. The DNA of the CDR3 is TGTGCCAGCAGTGACTCGAAGTCGTTTTTTGGGACTAGCGGGAGTATGGAGCAGTTCTTC.

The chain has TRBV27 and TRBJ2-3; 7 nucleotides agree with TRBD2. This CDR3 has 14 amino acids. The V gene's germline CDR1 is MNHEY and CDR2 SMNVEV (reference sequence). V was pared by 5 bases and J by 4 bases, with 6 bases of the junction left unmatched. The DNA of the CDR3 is TGTGCCAGCAGTACCGCGGGAGCGGCAGATACGCAGTATTTT. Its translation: CASSTAGAADTQYF.

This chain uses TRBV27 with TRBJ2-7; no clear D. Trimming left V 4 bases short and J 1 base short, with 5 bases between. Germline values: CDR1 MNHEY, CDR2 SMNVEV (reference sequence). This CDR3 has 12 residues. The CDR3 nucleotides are TGTGCCAGCAGTTCCGAGTCCTACGAGCAGTACTTC. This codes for CASSSESYEQYF.

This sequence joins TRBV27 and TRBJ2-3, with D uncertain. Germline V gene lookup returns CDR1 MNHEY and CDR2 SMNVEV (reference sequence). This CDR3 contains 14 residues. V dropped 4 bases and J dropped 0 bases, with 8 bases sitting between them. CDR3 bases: TGTGCCAGCAGTTCTGGGCAAAGCACAGATACGCAGTATTTT. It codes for CASSSGQSTDTQYF.

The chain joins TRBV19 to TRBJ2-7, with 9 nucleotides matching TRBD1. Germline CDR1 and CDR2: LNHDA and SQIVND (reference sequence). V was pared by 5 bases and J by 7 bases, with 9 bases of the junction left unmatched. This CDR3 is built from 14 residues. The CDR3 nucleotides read TGTGCCAGTAGTCCGGGACAGGGAGGCGGAGAGCAGTACTTC. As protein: CASSPGQGGGEQYF.

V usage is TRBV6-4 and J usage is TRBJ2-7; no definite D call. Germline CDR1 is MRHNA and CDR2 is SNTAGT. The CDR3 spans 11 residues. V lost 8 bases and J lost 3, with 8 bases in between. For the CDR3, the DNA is TGTGCCAGCCAAGGGATCTACGAGCAGTACTTC. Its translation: CASQGIYEQYF.

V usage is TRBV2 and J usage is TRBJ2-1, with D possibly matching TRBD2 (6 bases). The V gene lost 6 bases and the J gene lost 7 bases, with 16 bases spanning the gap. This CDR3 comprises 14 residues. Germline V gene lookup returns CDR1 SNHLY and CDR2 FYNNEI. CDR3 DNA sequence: TGTGCCAGCAGCGCTGGACTATTTAGGAATGAGCAGTTCTTC. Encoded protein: CASSAGLFRNEQFF.

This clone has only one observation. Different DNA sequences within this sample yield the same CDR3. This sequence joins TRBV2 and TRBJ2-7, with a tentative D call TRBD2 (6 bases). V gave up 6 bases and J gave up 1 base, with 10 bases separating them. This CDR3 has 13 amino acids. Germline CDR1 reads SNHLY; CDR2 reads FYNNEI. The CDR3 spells CASRGLSSYEQYF. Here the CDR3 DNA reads TGTGCCAGCAGGGGACTTTCTTCCTACGAGCAGTACTTC.

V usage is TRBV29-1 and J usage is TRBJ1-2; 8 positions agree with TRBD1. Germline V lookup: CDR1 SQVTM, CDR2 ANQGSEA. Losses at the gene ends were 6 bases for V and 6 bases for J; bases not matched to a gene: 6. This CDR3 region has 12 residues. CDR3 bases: TGCAGCGTACAGGGGGAAAGCAATGGCTACACCTTC. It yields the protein CSVQGESNGYTF.